The 6 T cell receptor beta chains below were found in one sample sequenced in a study of T cell responses to AZD1222 COVID-19 vaccine. Libraries were prepared by immunoSEQ multiplex PCR; TCRdb keeps only in-frame clonotypes and omits some of them. The repertoire has 150,000 or so clones, 91% of them found once; the top ten carry 3.5% to 4%. The sample in question was peripheral blood, obtained 28 days after the second AZD1222 dose. These TCRs come from an adult who received the AZD1222 COVID-19 vaccine.

The chain uses TRBV4-1 and TRBJ1-2; D gene ambiguous. Germline CDR1 is MGHRA and CDR2 is YSYEKL. This CDR3 region has 15 residues. V was shortened by 0 bases and J by 2 bases, with 10 bases between the two germline ends. The CDR3 coding sequence is TGCGCCAGCAGCCAAGACCGCTCAGAAAACTATGGCTACACCTTC. This codes for CASSQDRSENYGYTF.

This rearrangement joins TRBV4-2 to TRBJ1-2, with unresolved D. CDR1 and CDR2 (germline): LGHNA, YNFKEQ. This CDR3 spans 13 amino acids. Trimming removed 1 base at V and 6 bases at J, with 9 bases between. The CDR3 here is CASSQVVPDGYTF. The CDR3 coding sequence is TGTGCCAGCAGCCAAGTGGTACCCGATGGCTACACCTTC.

This clone was counted a single time. The V call is TRBV29-1, the J call TRBJ1-2; D remains unclear. The CDR3 covers 14 residues. With 5 bases removed from V and 6 bases from J, the gap between germline ends came to 19 bases. Germline CDR1 reads SQVTM; CDR2 reads ANQGSEA. CDR3 residues: CSVLNLGRNDGYTF. CDR3 nucleotides: TGCAGCGTTCTCAACCTGGGAAGGAATGATGGCTACACCTTC.

This chain uses TRBV6-2 or TRBV6-3 with TRBJ2-1; D might be TRBD1 (6 bases). Germline V gene data show CDR1 as MNHEY and CDR2 as SVGEGT. The V and J ends lost 5 bases and 1 base respectively, with 12 bases between them. This CDR3 has 15 amino acids. The CDR3, as DNA: TGTGCCAGCAGTCAAGACAGGTCGTCCTACAATGAGCAGTTCTTC. It codes for CASSQDRSSYNEQFF.

CDR3 amino acids: CASSLAGWESGGYTF. In DNA form, the CDR3 reads TGTGCCAGCAGCTTAGCTGGGTGGGAATCGGGTGGCTACACCTTC. The genes are TRBV7-8 and TRBJ1-2; D is undetermined. CDR1 is SGHVS, CDR2 FQNEAQ, per germline. V shed 0 bases and J shed 7 bases, with 15 bases lying between them. The CDR3 has 15 amino acids.

The gene calls are TRBV4-2 and TRBJ2-7; 12 bases line up with TRBD2. The CDR3 covers 18 residues. V gave up 4 bases and J gave up 2 bases; unmatched junction bases: 12. Looked up from germline, CDR1 is LGHNA and CDR2 is YNFKEQ. Written as DNA, the CDR3 is TGTGCCAGCAGCCCCGAGGCTAGCGGGAGGGCGCGCGCCTACGAGCAGTACTTC. Its protein product is CASSPEASGRARAYEQYF.